Shown below are 13 T cell receptor beta chains from a single sample sequenced in a study of cytomegalovirus exposure and HLA in healthy donors. Researchers ran the PCR with 60 Vbeta and 13 Jbeta primers. Repertoires were generated with immunoSEQ multiplex PCR, while TCRdb's copy carries only in-frame clones and drops some. The data contain 150,000 to 200,000 clones, 60% to 80% of them singletons. What was sequenced was PBMCs. These TCRs come from a woman in her 50s in good health and CMV-seropositive.

The chain uses TRBV6-1 and TRBJ1-2; the match to TRBD1 covers 7 bases. Germline V gene data show CDR1 as MNHNS and CDR2 as SASEGT. Trimming at V came to 7 bases and at J to 7 bases, leaving 6 bases not matched to a gene. The CDR3 runs to 12 residues. This CDR3 is CASITTGAGYTF. The CDR3 bases are TGTGCCAGCATTACTACAGGGGCTGGCTACACCTTC.

The CDR3 sequence: CASSLTVGQDYGYTF. In DNA form, the CDR3 reads TGTGCCAGCAGTTTGACAGTCGGGCAGGACTATGGCTACACCTTC. The chain employs TRBV6-5 and TRBJ1-2; D is perhaps TRBD1 (5 bases). Germline CDR1 is MNHEY and CDR2 is SVGAGI. Trimming shortened V by 4 bases and J by 3 bases, and 15 bases separated the two germline ends. This CDR3 is 15 amino acids long.

The rearrangement uses TRBV5-4 and TRBJ1-1; D not resolved. Looked up from germline, CDR1 is SGHNT and CDR2 is YYREEE (reference sequence). CDR3 length: 14 residues. Deletions cut 3 bases from V and 3 bases from J, with 12 bases between. In DNA form, the CDR3 reads TGTGCCAGCAGCTACAGCGGGTCGGACACTGAAGCTTTCTTT. Translated, it gives CASSYSGSDTEAFF.

The gene calls are TRBV18 and TRBJ2-2; D is uncertain. V was cut by 3 bases and J by 0 bases, with 11 bases left in between. Germline V gene lookup returns CDR1 KGHSH and CDR2 LQKENI. CDR3 length: 16 amino acids. The CDR3 loop is CASSPEALTNTGELFF. CDR3 nucleotides: TGTGCCAGCTCACCTGAAGCTCTCACGAACACCGGGGAGCTGTTTTTT.

There are a few counts of this clone. The chain joins TRBV18 to TRBJ1-3; D is unclear. V dropped 0 bases and J dropped 4 bases, with 7 bases sitting between them. Germline CDR1 KGHSH, CDR2 LQKENI. The CDR3 spans 14 residues. In nucleotides, the CDR3 is TGTGCCAGCTCACCACCCTCAGTAGGAAACACCATATATTTT. The encoded protein is CASSPPSVGNTIYF. The whole variable domain, remainder taken from reference TRBV18 and TRBJ1-3, is NAGVMQNPRHLVRRRGQEARLRCSPMKGHSHVYWYRQLPEEGLKFMVYLQKENIIDESGMPKERFSAEFPKEGPSILRIQQVVRGDSAAYFCASSPPSVGNTIYFGEGSWLTVV.

CDR3 in DNA: TGTGCACGGGACTCTGGAAACACCATATATTTT. Translating gives CARDSGNTIYF. This sequence joins TRBV30 and TRBJ1-3; D gene uncertain. From germline, CDR1 is GTSNPN and CDR2 SVGIG (reference sequence). The CDR3 sequence is 11 residues long. Full variable domain (outside the CDR3, taken from reference TRBV30 and TRBJ1-3): SQTIHQWPATLVQPVGSPLSLECTVEGTSNPNLYWYRQAAGRGLQLLFYSVGIGQISSEVPQNLSASRPQDRQFILSSKKLLLSDSGFYLCARDSGNTIYFGEGSWLTVV.

V is TRBV7-2 and J is TRBJ2-3; TRBD2 matches at 12 bases. This CDR3 comprises 19 residues. The germline V gene has CDR1 SGHTA and CDR2 FQGNSA. V gave up 4 bases and J gave up 2 bases; unmatched junction bases: 13. This CDR3 reads CASSSYSRTSGDLTDTQYF. Written as DNA, the CDR3 is TGTGCCAGCAGCTCTTACTCTAGGACTAGCGGGGACCTCACAGATACGCAGTATTTT.

V gene TRBV27 combines with J gene TRBJ1-1; 7 bases map to TRBD1. CDR1 and CDR2 from the germline V gene are MNHEY and SMNVEV (reference sequence). This CDR3 has 17 residues. V lost 4 bases, J lost 1 base, and 12 bases stayed unmatched. The CDR3 region has the DNA TGTGCCAGCAGTTCCAAATTTAAGACAGGGAAGAACACTGAAGCTTTCTTT. This translates into CASSSKFKTGKNTEAFF.

V usage is TRBV5-4 and J usage is TRBJ2-7, with a possible D match to TRBD2 (7 bases). This CDR3 spans 14 amino acids. V was cut by 4 bases and J by 2 bases, with 13 bases left in between. Germline V gene sequence: CDR1 SGHNT, CDR2 YYREEE (reference sequence). CDR3 sequence reads: CASSLRGRAYEQYF. CDR3 sequence (DNA): TGTGCCAGCAGCCTGCGGGGGCGAGCCTACGAGCAGTACTTC. The variable domain in full, completed from reference TRBV5-4 and TRBJ2-7, reads ETGVTQSPTHLIKTRGQQVTLRCSSQSGHNTVSWYQQALGQGPQFIFQYYREEENGRGNFPPRFSGLQFPNYSSELNVNALELDDSALYLCASSLRGRAYEQYFGPGTRLTVT.

The rearrangement joins TRBV2 to TRBJ1-2, with D possibly matching TRBD1 (6 bases). Germline CDR1 reads SNHLY; CDR2 reads FYNNEI. The CDR3 extends over 16 amino acids. Trimming removed 4 bases from V and 7 bases from J, with 22 bases in between. The CDR3 DNA reads TGTGCCAGCAGTGCCGTGCTTAGTCGGGACAACCCTGGCTACACCTTC. This codes for CASSAVLSRDNPGYTF.

The V call is TRBV6-1, the J call TRBJ2-3; TRBD1 might be the D (6 bases). The CDR3 spans 12 residues. In germline, CDR1 is MNHNS, CDR2 SASEGT. V was cut by 3 bases and J by 13 bases, with 14 bases left in between. The chain's CDR3 is CASSEGQRTEYF. In nucleotides, the CDR3 is TGTGCCAGCAGTGAGGGCCAGAGGACAGAGTATTTT.

This chain's CDR3 is CASSLTGHTGNTIYF. The CDR3 DNA sequence: TGCGCCAGCAGCTTGACAGGACATACTGGAAACACCATATATTTT. This chain connects TRBV5-1 to TRBJ1-3, with D perhaps TRBD1 (5 bases). The CDR3 consists of 15 residues. CDR1 and CDR2 (germline): SGHRS, YFSETQ. The germline V and J ends were trimmed by 1 base and 2 bases, with 10 bases remaining between them.

V usage is TRBV5-7 and J usage is TRBJ2-1, with unresolved D. TRBV5-7 falls under the ORF class, with uncertain function. V shed 4 bases and J shed 9 bases, with 14 bases lying between them. This CDR3 spans 13 amino acids. The CDR3 nucleotides are TGTGCCAGCAGCCCCTCGTTAGTCGTTGAGCAGTTCTTC. As protein: CASSPSLVVEQFF.